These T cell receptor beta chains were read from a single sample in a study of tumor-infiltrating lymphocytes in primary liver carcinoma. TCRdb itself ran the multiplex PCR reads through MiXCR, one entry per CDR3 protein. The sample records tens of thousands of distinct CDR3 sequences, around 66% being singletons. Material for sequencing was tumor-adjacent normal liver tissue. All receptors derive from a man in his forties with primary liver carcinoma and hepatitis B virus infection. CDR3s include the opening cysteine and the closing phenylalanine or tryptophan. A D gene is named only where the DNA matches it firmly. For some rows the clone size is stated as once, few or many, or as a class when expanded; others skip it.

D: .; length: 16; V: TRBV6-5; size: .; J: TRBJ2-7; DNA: TGTGCCATCAGGCCCGGACTGGCAGTATCCTTTTACGAGCAGTACTTC; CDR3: CAIRPGLAVSFYEQYF
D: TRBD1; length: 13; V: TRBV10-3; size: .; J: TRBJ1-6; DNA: TGTTGCATCAGTGGGACAGTGGATTCACCCCTCCACTTT; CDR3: CCISGTVDSPLHF
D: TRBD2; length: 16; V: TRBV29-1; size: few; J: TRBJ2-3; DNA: TGCAGCGTCCGGGGACTAGTGGGAGGGAGGGCAGATACGCAGTATTTT; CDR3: CSVRGLVGGRADTQYF
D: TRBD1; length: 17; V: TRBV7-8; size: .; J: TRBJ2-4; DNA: TGTGCCAGCAGCCCTGAAACGGGACAGGGGGCCGAAAACATTCGGTACTTC; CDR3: CASSPETGQGAENIRYF
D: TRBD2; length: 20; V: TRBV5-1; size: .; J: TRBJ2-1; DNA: TGCGCCAGCAGCTTACAGCCACAGGGGCTGGGCGGGAGGGCCATCAATGAGCAGTTCTTC; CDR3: CASSLQPQGLGGRAINEQFF
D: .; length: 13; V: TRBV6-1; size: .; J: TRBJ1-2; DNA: TGTGTCAGCAGTGAAGTTCCAAACTATGACTACACCTTC; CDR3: CVSSEVPNYDYTF
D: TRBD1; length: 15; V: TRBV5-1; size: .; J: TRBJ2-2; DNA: TGCGTCAGCAGCGACAGGGTCCCGAACACCGGGGAGCTGTTCTTT; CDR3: CVSSDRVPNTGELFF
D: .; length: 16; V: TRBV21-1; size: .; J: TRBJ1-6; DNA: TGTGCCAGCAGCAAAGAGGACAGATTTAATAATTCACCCCTCTACTTT; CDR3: CASSKEDRFNNSPLYF
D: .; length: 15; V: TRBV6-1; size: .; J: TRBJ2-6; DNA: TGTGCCAGGAGTGGGACGGTCTCTGGGGCCAACGTCCTGACTTTC; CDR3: CARSGTVSGANVLTF
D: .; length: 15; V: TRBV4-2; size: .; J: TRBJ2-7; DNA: TGTGCCAACAGCCAAGAGGAGGGGGGCTCCTACGAGCAGTACTTC; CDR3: CANSQEEGGSYEQYF
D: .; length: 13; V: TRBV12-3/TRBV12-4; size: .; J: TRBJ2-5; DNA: TGTACCAGCAGTTTAGGGGATGGAGAGACCCAGTACTTC; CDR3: CTSSLGDGETQYF
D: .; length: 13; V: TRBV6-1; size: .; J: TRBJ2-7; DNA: TGTGCCACAGGGGCCACGGTACAATACGAGCAGTACTTC; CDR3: CATGATVQYEQYF
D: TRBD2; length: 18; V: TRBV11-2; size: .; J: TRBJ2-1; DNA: TGTGCCAGCAGACTAGGGCCCGGGGCGGGAGGCCCCTACATTGAGCAGTTCTTC; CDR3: CASRLGPGAGGPYIEQFF
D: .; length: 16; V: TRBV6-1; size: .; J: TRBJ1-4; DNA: TGTGCCAGCAGTGAAGCGGGTATTGCAACTAATGAAAAACTGTTTTTT; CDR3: CASSEAGIATNEKLFF
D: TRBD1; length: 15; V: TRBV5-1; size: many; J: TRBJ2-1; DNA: TGCGCCAGCAGGGCAGGGGGCGGTTGGGACAATGAGCAGTTCTTC; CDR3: CASRAGGGWDNEQFF
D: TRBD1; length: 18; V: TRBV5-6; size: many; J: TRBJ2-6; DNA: TGTGCCAGCAGCCTACCTGGGACAGGGAGAACTGGGGCCAACGTCCTGACTTTC; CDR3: CASSLPGTGRTGANVLTF
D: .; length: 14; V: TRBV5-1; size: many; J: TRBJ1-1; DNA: TGCGCCAGCAGCCCGGGCGGGGGAAACACTGAAGCTTTCTTT; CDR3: CASSPGGGNTEAFF
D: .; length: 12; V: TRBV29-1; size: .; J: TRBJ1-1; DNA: TGCAGCGTCATCGGACAGAGGACTGAAGCTTTCTTT; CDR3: CSVIGQRTEAFF
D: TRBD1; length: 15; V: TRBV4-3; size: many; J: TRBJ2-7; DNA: TGCGCCAGCAGCCAAGAGACAGGGGGGGGCTACGAGCAGTACTTC; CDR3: CASSQETGGGYEQYF
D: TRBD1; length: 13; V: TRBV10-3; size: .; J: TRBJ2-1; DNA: TGTGCCATCAACGGTGGACAGGTCGATGAGCAGCTCTTC; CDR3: CAINGGQVDEQLF
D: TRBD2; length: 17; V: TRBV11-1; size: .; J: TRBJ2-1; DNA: TGTGCCAACAGTTTAGTCTCCAGCGGGAACTCCTACAATGAGCAGTTCTTC; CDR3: CANSLVSSGNSYNEQFF
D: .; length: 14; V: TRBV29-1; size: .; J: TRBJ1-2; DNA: .; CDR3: CSVATGATNYGQTF
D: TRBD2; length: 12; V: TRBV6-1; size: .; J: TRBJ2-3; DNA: TGTGCCAACAGTAGATCTAGCGGGAGGCAGTATTTT; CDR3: CANSRSSGRQYF
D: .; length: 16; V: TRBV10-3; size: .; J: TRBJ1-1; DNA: TGTGCCATCAGTGAGTCGTGGACGGGCCCCAATAATGAAGCTTTCTTT; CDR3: CAISESWTGPNNEAFF
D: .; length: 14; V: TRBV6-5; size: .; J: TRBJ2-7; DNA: TGTGCCAGCAGTTACTCGGATAGGGATTACGAGCAGTGCTTC; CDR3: CASSYSDRDYEQCF
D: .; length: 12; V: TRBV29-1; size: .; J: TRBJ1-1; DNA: TGCAGCTTGGCGGCCAGCTACACTGAAGCTTCCTTT; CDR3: CSLAASYTEASF
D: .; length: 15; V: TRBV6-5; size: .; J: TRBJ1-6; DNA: TGTGCCAGTAGGGTTGAACAGGCGTGGTTTTTACCCCTCCACTTT; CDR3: CASRVEQAWFLPLHF
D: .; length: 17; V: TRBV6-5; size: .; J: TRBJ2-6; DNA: TGTGCCAGCAGTTCCCAGACAGGCAGCTCTGGGGCCAACGTCCTGACTTTC; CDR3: CASSSQTGSSGANVLTF
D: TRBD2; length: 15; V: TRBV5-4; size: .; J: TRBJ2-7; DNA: TGTGCCAGCAGTTTGGATCGCGGGAGCCTCTGCGAGCATTACTTC; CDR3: CASSLDRGSLCEHYF
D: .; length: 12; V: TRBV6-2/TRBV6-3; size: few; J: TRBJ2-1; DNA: TGTGCCAGCAGTTACTCTCTACGTGAGCAGTTCTTC; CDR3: CASSYSLREQFF
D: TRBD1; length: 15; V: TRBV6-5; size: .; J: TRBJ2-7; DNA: TGTGCCGGCAAACGCGACAGGGACATATCCTACGAGCAGTACTTC; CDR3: CAGKRDRDISYEQYF
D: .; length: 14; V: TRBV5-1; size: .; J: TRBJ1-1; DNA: TGCGCCAGCAGCCTGGAGGGCATGAACACTGGAGCTTTCTTT; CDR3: CASSLEGMNTGAFF
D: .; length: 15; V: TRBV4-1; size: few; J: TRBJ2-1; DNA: TGCCCCAGCAGCCAAGGTCCTAGCTCCTACATTGAGCAGTTCTTC; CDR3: CPSSQGPSSYIEQFF
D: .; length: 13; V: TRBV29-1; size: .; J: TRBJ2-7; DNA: TGCAGCGTTCATCAGGGAACCTCCTACGAGCAGTACTTC; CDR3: CSVHQGTSYEQYF
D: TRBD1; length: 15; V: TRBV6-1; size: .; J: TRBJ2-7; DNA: TGTGCCATCAGTGAACCCCGGACAGGGAACTACGAACAGTACTTC; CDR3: CAISEPRTGNYEQYF
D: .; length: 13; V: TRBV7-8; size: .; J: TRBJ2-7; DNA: TGTGCCAGCAGCTTCACAAGCGCCTACGAGCAGCACTTC; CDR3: CASSFTSAYEQHF
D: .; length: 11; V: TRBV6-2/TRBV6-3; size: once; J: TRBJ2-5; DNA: TGTGCCAGCCATAACGGAAAGACCCAGTACTTC; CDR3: CASHNGKTQYF
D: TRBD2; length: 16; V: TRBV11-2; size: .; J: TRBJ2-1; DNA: TGTGCCAGCAACTCAGAGCTCCTAGCGGTAATGAGTGAGCAGTTCTTC; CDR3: CASNSELLAVMSEQFF
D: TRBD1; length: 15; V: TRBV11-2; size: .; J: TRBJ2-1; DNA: TGCGCCAGCGGCTTAGGGACAGGGGATTACAATGAACAGTTCTTC; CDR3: CASGLGTGDYNEQFF
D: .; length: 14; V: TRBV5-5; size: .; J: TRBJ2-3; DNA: TGTGCCAGCAGCTTCACAGGTCGAACAGATACGCAGTATTTT; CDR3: CASSFTGRTDTQYF
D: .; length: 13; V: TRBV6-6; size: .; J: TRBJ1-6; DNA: TGTGCCAGGAGCCTACAGGGTGATTCACCCCTCCATTTT; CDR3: CARSLQGDSPLHF
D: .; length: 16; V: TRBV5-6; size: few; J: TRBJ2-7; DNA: TGTGCCAGCAGCTTGTCGGAGGTAGCTAGCACCTACGAGCAGTACTTC; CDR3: CASSLSEVASTYEQYF
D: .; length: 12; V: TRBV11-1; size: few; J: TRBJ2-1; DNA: TGTGCCGGCGCAGGGGCCTACGATGAACAGTTCTTC; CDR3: CAGAGAYDEQFF
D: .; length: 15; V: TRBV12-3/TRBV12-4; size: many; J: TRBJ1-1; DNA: TGTGCCAGCAGTTTCGATGCGCAGGGTGGAACTGAAGCTTTCTTT; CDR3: CASSFDAQGGTEAFF
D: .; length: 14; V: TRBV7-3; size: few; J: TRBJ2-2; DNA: TGTGCCAGCAGCTGGGACGGAGGAACCGGGGAGCTGTTTTTT; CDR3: CASSWDGGTGELFF
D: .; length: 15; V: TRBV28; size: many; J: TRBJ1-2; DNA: TGTGCCAGCAGTTTTGTGACCCTGGGGCGCTATGGCTACACCTTC; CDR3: CASSFVTLGRYGYTF